Shown below are 31 T cell receptor beta chains from a single sample sequenced in a study of monozygotic twins with inflammatory bowel disease. TCRdb reworked the 5' RACE reads into one entry per CDR3 protein, no DNA. The specimen's table records 300,000 to 350,000 distinct CDR3 sequences. Sequenced material: blood. The receptors derive from a human donor with ulcerative colitis or Crohn's disease, or a healthy co-twin of an affected twin (not recorded which).

The chain recombines TRBV6-5 with TRBJ2-7; TCRdb indicates TRBD1, and absent DNA this call remains unverified. The CDR3 loop spans 13 amino acids. Germline-derived CDR1 and CDR2 are MNHEY and SVGAGI. The CDR3 protein is CASSYTRENEQYF.

J is TRBJ1-6 and V is TRBV5-1; with no DNA, the TCRdb D assignment of TRBD1 cannot be verified. Germline V gene sequence: CDR1 SGHRS, CDR2 YFSETQ. The length of the CDR3 is 14 residues. CDR3 loop: CASSLDPGDSPLHF.

The chain employs TRBV27 and TRBJ1-2; the D gene TCRdb calls, TRBD1, cannot be checked with no DNA. This CDR3 has 13 residues. From germline, CDR1 is MNHEY and CDR2 SMNVEV (reference sequence). The CDR3 loop is CASSSNRDYGYTF.

The V gene is TRBV20-1, the J gene TRBJ2-3. The V gene's germline CDR1 is DFQATT and CDR2 SNEGSKA (reference sequence). The CDR3 has 13 residues. CDR3 in amino acids: CSARPTTGDTQYF.

This sequence joins TRBV5-4 and TRBJ2-2; the D gene TCRdb calls, TRBD1, cannot be checked with no DNA. This CDR3 is 17 amino acids long. The germline gives CDR1 SGHNT, CDR2 YYREEE (reference sequence). CDR3 residues: CASSSGTGLSNTGELFF.

V is TRBV15 and J is TRBJ2-7; the TRBD1 assignment by TCRdb is unverifiable without DNA. Looked up from germline, CDR1 is LNHNV and CDR2 is YYDKDF (reference sequence). The CDR3 extends over 15 amino acids. CDR3 region: CATSRGGGSTYEQYF.

This chain links TRBV14 with TRBJ1-1. The CDR3 covers 14 residues. Germline V lookup: CDR1 SGHDN, CDR2 FVKESK. The CDR3: CASSQHGRNTEAFF. Based on the CDR3 plus reference TRBV14 and TRBJ1-1, the full variable domain is EAGVTQFPSHSVIEKGQTVTLRCDPISGHDNLYWYRRVMGKEIKFLLHFVKESKQDESGMPNNRFLAERTGGTYSTLKVQPAELEDSGVYFCASSQHGRNTEAFFGQGTRLTVV.

This chain joins TRBV5-1 and TRBJ2-1; TCRdb calls TRBD2, which cannot be checked without DNA. CDR3 length: 19 amino acids. The germline V gene encodes CDR1 SGHRS and CDR2 YFSETQ. The CDR3 protein is CASSLRGVTGTSYYNEQFF.

The chain links TRBV20-1 to TRBJ2-1; TCRdb's D gene call, TRBD2, goes unchecked for lack of DNA. CDR3 length: 16 residues. Germline V gene lookup returns CDR1 DFQATT and CDR2 SNEGSKA (reference sequence). CDR3 residues: CSARDKELAGVDEQFF.

The J gene is TRBJ2-7, the V gene TRBV18; as DNA is missing, the TRBD1 call by TCRdb cannot be tested. The CDR3 length is 16 residues. Germline values: CDR1 KGHSH, CDR2 LQKENI. This CDR3 reads CASSSMGGTSSYEQYF. Drawing the rest from reference TRBV18 and TRBJ2-7, the complete variable domain is NAGVMQNPRHLVRRRGQEARLRCSPMKGHSHVYWYRQLPEEGLKFMVYLQKENIIDESGMPKERFSAEFPKEGPSILRIQQVVRGDSAAYFCASSSMGGTSSYEQYFGPGTRLTVT.

The rearrangement uses TRBV4-1 and TRBJ2-2. The CDR3 is 15 residues long. Germline V CDR1 and CDR2: MGHRA, YSYEKL. CDR3 sequence: CASSQYREVAGELFF.

The V call is TRBV2, the J call TRBJ2-7; lacking DNA, the TRBD1 call made by TCRdb goes unchecked. Germline lookup yields CDR1 SNHLY and CDR2 FYNNEI. The CDR3 is made up of 14 amino acids. CDR3: CASVGRELAYEQYF.

This rearrangement joins TRBV5-1 to TRBJ2-7. The CDR3 contains 14 residues. CDR1 is SGHRS, CDR2 YFSETQ, per germline. The chain's CDR3 is CASSLGSTTYEQYF.

V gene TRBV19 combines with J gene TRBJ2-7; no DNA is available, so the TRBD2 call from TCRdb remains unchecked. The germline V gene has CDR1 LNHDA and CDR2 SQIVND (reference sequence). The CDR3 totals 13 residues. The CDR3: CASSIGGQDEQYF.

The chain uses TRBV20-1 and TRBJ1-6; the TRBD1 assignment by TCRdb is unverifiable without DNA. This CDR3 has 12 amino acids. Germline V CDR1 and CDR2: DFQATT, SNEGSKA (reference sequence). CDR3 region: CSALTVALTLHF.

The chain has TRBV6-1 and TRBJ2-3; TCRdb's assignment of TRBD2 cannot be checked, as there is no DNA. Germline V CDR1 and CDR2: MNHNS, SASEGT. The CDR3 consists of 15 residues. This CDR3 reads CASSGLAGGTDTQYF.

The chain employs TRBV7-2 and TRBJ1-2; TCRdb calls TRBD1, which cannot be checked without DNA. From germline, CDR1 is SGHTA and CDR2 FQGNSA. This CDR3 comprises 15 residues. CDR3 sequence reads: CASSPGTGDFYGYTF.

The chain couples TRBV6-1 to TRBJ2-5; the TCRdb D gene call, TRBD1, has no DNA to confirm it. CDR1 MNHNS and CDR2 SASEGT come from the germline V gene. The CDR3 runs 16 residues. CDR3 residues: CASSDRQTALQETQYF.

The chain has TRBV4-1 and TRBJ2-7; the D call from TCRdb, TRBD2, cannot be confirmed without DNA. This CDR3 spans 16 amino acids. Germline assignment: CDR1 MGHRA and CDR2 YSYEKL. This CDR3 reads CASSQGRASGDYEQYF.

The chain carries TRBV5-1 and TRBJ2-2; the TRBD1 assignment by TCRdb is unverifiable without DNA. The V gene's germline CDR1 is SGHRS and CDR2 YFSETQ. This CDR3 has 16 amino acids. CDR3 amino acids: CASSRGTGTRIGELFF. Using reference TRBV5-1 and TRBJ2-2 for the parts outside the CDR3, the full variable domain is KAGVTQTPRYLIKTRGQQVTLSCSPISGHRSVSWYQQTPGQGLQFLFEYFSETQRNKGNFPGRFSGRQFSNSRSEMNVSTLELGDSALYLCASSRGTGTRIGELFFGEGSRLTVL.

V usage is TRBV20-1 and J usage is TRBJ2-3; the D call of TRBD1 rests on TCRdb alone, since no DNA is present to check it. The CDR3 runs 16 residues. Germline CDR1 DFQATT, CDR2 SNEGSKA (reference sequence). This CDR3 is CSARALQGTGSDTQYF.

The rearrangement joins TRBV5-1 to TRBJ2-2. The CDR3 covers 15 residues. Germline V CDR1 and CDR2: SGHRS, YFSETQ. The CDR3 is CASALGVRHTGELFF.

This sequence joins TRBV5-1 and TRBJ2-7; TCRdb designates TRBD1, a call that cannot be tested without DNA. Germline loops: CDR1 SGHRS, CDR2 YFSETQ. The CDR3 has 16 residues. CDR3 region: CASSEAGTGKVYEQYF.

The genes are TRBV21-1 and TRBJ2-1; the D call from TCRdb, TRBD1, cannot be confirmed without DNA. TRBV21-1 is a documented pseudogene. The CDR3 sequence is 16 residues long. CDR3 in amino acids: CASNPVGTGGKYEQFF.

The chain combines TRBV20-1 with TRBJ2-2. The CDR3 runs to 16 residues. Germline loops: CDR1 DFQATT, CDR2 SNEGSKA (reference sequence). CDR3: CSARPEELLMSGELFF.

The chain has TRBV29-1 and TRBJ2-4; the TRBD1 assignment by TCRdb is unverifiable without DNA. Germline V lookup: CDR1 SQVTM, CDR2 ANQGSEA. The CDR3 length is 13 residues. CDR3 loop: CSVYGGAKNIQYF.

The chain uses TRBV12-3 or TRBV12-4 and TRBJ2-1; TCRdb names TRBD1, which stays unverified in the absence of DNA. The CDR3 has 15 residues. CDR3 region: CASRSLGDGGNEQFF.

The chain joins TRBV2 to TRBJ1-3; TCRdb proposes TRBD1, but this gene call is untestable without DNA. The germline gives CDR1 SNHLY, CDR2 FYNNEI. The CDR3 loop spans 14 amino acids. This chain's CDR3 is CASRSTGAGNTIYF.

The chain uses TRBV28 and TRBJ2-3. Looked up from germline, CDR1 is MDHEN and CDR2 is SYDVKM. CDR3 size: 15 residues. The CDR3 here is CASRKAVQRADTQYF. The variable domain in full, with the rest retrieved from reference TRBV28 and TRBJ2-3, is DVKVTQSSRYLVKRTGEKVFLECVQDMDHENMFWYRQDPGLGLRLIYFSYDVKMKEKGDIPEGYSVSREKKERFSLILESASTNQTSMYLCASRKAVQRADTQYFGPGTRLTVL.

This chain joins TRBV6-1 and TRBJ1-5; TCRdb's assignment of TRBD1 cannot be checked, as there is no DNA. Germline V gene sequence: CDR1 MNHNS, CDR2 SASEGT. The CDR3 sequence is 13 residues long. CDR3 protein: CASSESPTQPQHF.

The V call is TRBV5-1, the J call TRBJ1-4; the D gene TCRdb calls, TRBD1, cannot be checked with no DNA. CDR3 length equals 14 residues. CDR1 is SGHRS, CDR2 YFSETQ, per germline. CDR3 amino acids: CASSLGTGREKLFF.